This is a list of T cell receptor beta chains from one sample in a study of T cell changes during pregnancy in multiple sclerosis. TCRdb keeps only in-frame clones here, not all; method: immunoSEQ multiplex PCR. This table holds 75,000 to 95,000 clones, around 92% found once. This specimen consisted of peripheral blood, obtained after pregnancy. Receptors were obtained from a female donor with multiple sclerosis, enrolled in a pregnancy study. The CDR3 runs from the conserved cysteine through the conserved F or W. A D gene is named only where the DNA matches it firmly. Size is stated for part of the rows, as once, few or many counts, or as a class when the clone is expanded.

TRBJ2-4	-	-	TRBV25-1	14	TGTGCCAGCAGTGATTACCTGACAGAGGACATTCAGTACTTC	CASSDYLTEDIQYF
TRBJ2-7	-	-	TRBV30	15	TGTGCCTGGAGTCTACCGACAGGTAGGAACTACGAGCAGTACTTC	CAWSLPTGRNYEQYF
TRBJ2-7	-	few	TRBV28	14	TGTGCCAGCAGTTCAGGGGCCGTCCTGAACGAGCAGTACTTC	CASSSGAVLNEQYF
TRBJ2-5	TRBD2	-	TRBV9	15	TGTGCCAGCAGCGTAGAAGGACTAGCAGAAGAGACCCAGTACTTC	CASSVEGLAEETQYF
TRBJ2-3	TRBD1	-	TRBV6-4	15	TGTGCCAGCAGTGACCAGGACAGGGGAGCAGATACGCAGTATTTT	CASSDQDRGADTQYF
TRBJ2-7	TRBD2	-	TRBV5-4	17	TGTGCCAGCAGCTTGAATAGGTTGACTAGCGGCTCCTACGAGCAGTACTTC	CASSLNRLTSGSYEQYF
TRBJ2-7	-	-	TRBV19	14	TGTGCCAGTAGTGCCCGACAGGCCCCCTACGAGCAGTACTTC	CASSARQAPYEQYF
TRBJ1-1	TRBD1	-	TRBV6-6	15	TGTGCCAGCAGTTACCGGGACAGACCTAACACTGAAGCTTTCTTT	CASSYRDRPNTEAFF
TRBJ1-1	TRBD1	-	TRBV19	15	TGTGCCAGTAGAAAACAGGGGGCGCGGAACACTGAAGCTTTCTTT	CASRKQGARNTEAFF
TRBJ1-4	TRBD1	few	TRBV5-8	15	TGTGCCAGCAGCCGAGGACAGGGGGCGGCTGAAAAACTGTTTTTT	CASSRGQGAAEKLFF
TRBJ1-4	TRBD1	-	TRBV4-3	14	TGCGCCAGCAGCGCCGGACAGGGCAGTGAAAAACTGTTTTTT	CASSAGQGSEKLFF
TRBJ1-3	TRBD1	-	TRBV19	17	TGTGCCAGTAAACCTCTTACCCTCGGGACAGCAGGAAACACCATATATTTT	CASKPLTLGTAGNTIYF
TRBJ1-5	-	once	TRBV6-1	14	TGTGCCAGCAGTGCCATTCCTAGCAATCAGCCCCAGCATTTT	CASSAIPSNQPQHF
TRBJ1-4	-	-	TRBV19	17	TGTGCCAGTAGTATAGATCCTACGACGGGCGGGGGGGAAAAACTGTTTTTT	CASSIDPTTGGGEKLFF
TRBJ1-1	TRBD1	-	TRBV19	15	TGTGCCAGTAGTATAGGAGTAGGGGGCGGGACTGAAGCTTTCTTT	CASSIGVGGGTEAFF
TRBJ1-5	-	-	TRBV28	15	TGTGCCAGCAGTTTACCACAGGGAGGCAATCAGCCCCAGCATTTT	CASSLPQGGNQPQHF
TRBJ1-3	-	-	TRBV7-6	13	TGTGCCAGCAGCCCGGGACTTGGAAACACCATATATTTT	CASSPGLGNTIYF
TRBJ2-6	TRBD1	-	TRBV4-3	18	TGCGCCAGCAGCCAAGATGGACAGGGATTCACCGGGGCCAACGTCCTGACTTTC	CASSQDGQGFTGANVLTF
TRBJ1-1	TRBD1	-	TRBV4-3	14	TGCGCCAGCAGCCAAGGACAGGGGTATACTGAAGCTTTCTTT	CASSQGQGYTEAFF
TRBJ1-5	TRBD1	once	TRBV18	14	TGTGCCAGCTCACCGACAGGGGGCGGTCAGCCCCAGCATTTT	CASSPTGGGQPQHF
TRBJ1-6	-	few	TRBV5-8	16	TGTGCCAGCACACACTTCAGGGGCGTGGGTAATTCACCCCTCCACTTT	CASTHFRGVGNSPLHF
TRBJ2-1	TRBD2	-	TRBV7-9	15	TGTGCCAGCAGCTCTCTAGCGGACCTCTACAATGAGCAGTTCTTC	CASSSLADLYNEQFF
TRBJ2-7	-	-	TRBV30	12	TGTGCCTGGGGCCGTTCAGGTATCGAGCAGTACTTC	CAWGRSGIEQYF
TRBJ1-2	TRBD1	-	TRBV6-1	12	TGTGCCACCCGGGACAGCTTCTATGGCTACACCTTC	CATRDSFYGYTF
TRBJ2-3	TRBD2	once	TRBV5-1	15	TGCGCCAGCAGCTTGAGCGGGGCTAGCACAGATACGCAGTATTTT	CASSLSGASTDTQYF
TRBJ2-7	TRBD1	-	TRBV6-5	13	TGTGCCGTCCGCAGGGGGCCTAACTACGAGCAGTACTTC	CAVRRGPNYEQYF
TRBJ2-7	TRBD2	-	TRBV13	14	TGTGCCAGCAGCTTTAGCGGGAGGGCCTACGAGCAGTACTTC	CASSFSGRAYEQYF
TRBJ1-2	-	-	TRBV6-5	13	TGTGCCAGCAGCCCGCTGAAGGGGGATGGCTACACCTTC	CASSPLKGDGYTF
TRBJ1-5	-	few	TRBV30	13	TGTGCCTGGAATCGGGATAGCAATCAGCCCCAGCATTTT	CAWNRDSNQPQHF
TRBJ1-1	-	-	TRBV7-9	16	TGTGCCAGCAGCTTAGATCAGGGCGAATTTAACACTGAAGCTTTCTTT	CASSLDQGEFNTEAFF
TRBJ1-5	-	-	TRBV5-5	14	TGTGCCAGCAGCTTGAAACAGGTCAATCAGCCCCAGCATTTT	CASSLKQVNQPQHF